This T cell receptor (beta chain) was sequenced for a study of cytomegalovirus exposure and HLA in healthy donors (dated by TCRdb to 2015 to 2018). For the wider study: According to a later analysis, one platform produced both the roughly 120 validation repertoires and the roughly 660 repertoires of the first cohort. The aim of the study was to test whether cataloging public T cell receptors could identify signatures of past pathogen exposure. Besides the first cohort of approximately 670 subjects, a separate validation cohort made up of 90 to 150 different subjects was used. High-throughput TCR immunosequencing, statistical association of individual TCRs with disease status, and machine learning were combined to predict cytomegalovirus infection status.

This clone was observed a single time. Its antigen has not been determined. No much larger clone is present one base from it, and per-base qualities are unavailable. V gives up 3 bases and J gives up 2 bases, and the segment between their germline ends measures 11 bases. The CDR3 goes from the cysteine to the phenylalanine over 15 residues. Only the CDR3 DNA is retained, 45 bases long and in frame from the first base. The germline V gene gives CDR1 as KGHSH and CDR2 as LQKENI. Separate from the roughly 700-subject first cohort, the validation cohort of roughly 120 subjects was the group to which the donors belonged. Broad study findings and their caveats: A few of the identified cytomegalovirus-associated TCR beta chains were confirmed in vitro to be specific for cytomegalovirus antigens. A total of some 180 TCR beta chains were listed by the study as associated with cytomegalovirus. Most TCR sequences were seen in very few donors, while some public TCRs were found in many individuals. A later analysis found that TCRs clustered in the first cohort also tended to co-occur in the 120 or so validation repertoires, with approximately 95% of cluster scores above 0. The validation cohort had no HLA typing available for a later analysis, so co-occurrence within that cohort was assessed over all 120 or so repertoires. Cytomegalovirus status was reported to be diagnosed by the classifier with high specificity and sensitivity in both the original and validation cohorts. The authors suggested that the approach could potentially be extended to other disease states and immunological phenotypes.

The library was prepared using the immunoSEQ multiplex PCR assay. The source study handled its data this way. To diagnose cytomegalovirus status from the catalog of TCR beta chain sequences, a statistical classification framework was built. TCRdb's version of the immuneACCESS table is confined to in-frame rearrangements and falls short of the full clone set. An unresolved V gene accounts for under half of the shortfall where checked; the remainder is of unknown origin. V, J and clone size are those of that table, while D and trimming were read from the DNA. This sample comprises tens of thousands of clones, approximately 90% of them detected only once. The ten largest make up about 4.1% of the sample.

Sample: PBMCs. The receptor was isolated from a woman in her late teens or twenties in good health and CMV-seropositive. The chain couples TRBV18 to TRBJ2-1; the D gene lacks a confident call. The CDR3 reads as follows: CASSPPEATYNEQFF. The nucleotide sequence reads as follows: TGTGCCAGCTCACCCCCAGAGGCCACCTACAATGAGCAGTTCTTC.